A single sample gave rise to the 30 T cell receptor beta chains below, sequenced in a study of blood T cell repertoires in COVID-19 (dated by TCRdb to 2020 to 2022). Libraries came from the immunoSEQ multiplex PCR assay. Sourced from immuneACCESS, this table was stored by TCRdb with only in-frame sequences that have V and J called. A share of the clones is absent; for the studies checked, an unresolved V gene accounts for under half, and the remainder has no known explanation. The sample records roughly 300,000 clones, around 86% of which are singletons. The top ten clonotypes cover about 3.2% of the sample. The sample consisted of peripheral blood. The receptor set was obtained from a woman aged 60-75 years with active or convalescent COVID-19.

The chain recombines TRBV12-2 with TRBJ1-2; TRBD1, as called in the table, went unchecked against the DNA. TRBV12-2 is a listed pseudogene. The CDR3 runs 16 residues. CDR3 protein: CASPRPSQTGYYGYTF. CDR3 sequence (DNA): TGTGCAAGTCCCCGCCCCTCTCAGACAGGGTACTATGGCTACACCTTC.

The CDR3 DNA reads TGTGCCAGCAGTCGACAGGGGTGGGAGGGGAACTATGGCTACACCTTC. As protein: CASSRQGWEGNYGYTF. V is TRBV6-6 and J is TRBJ1-2, with TRBD1 identical over 8 bases. CDR3 length: 16 residues. Germline V CDR1 and CDR2: MNHNY, SVGAGI (reference sequence). The V and J ends lost 5 bases and 2 bases, in that order; junction bases with no gene match: 10.

The rearrangement uses TRBV25-1 and TRBJ1-2; TRBD1 agrees at 7 bases. Germline trimming cut 5 bases from V and 4 bases from J; bases unmatched to any gene: 16. The germline V gene has CDR1 MGHDK and CDR2 SYGVNS. The CDR3 is 17 residues long. CDR3 coding DNA: TGTGCCAGCAGTCCTCCGGGACAGAGAAACCCTTCCTATGGCTACACCTTC. This gives the protein CASSPPGQRNPSYGYTF.

CDR3 sequence reads: CATSRDAQVLYEQYF. The DNA for the CDR3 is TGTGCCACCAGCAGAGATGCACAGGTTCTTTACGAGCAGTACTTC. This chain connects TRBV15 to TRBJ2-7, with D possibly being TRBD1 (5 bases). The length of the CDR3 is 15 residues. V lost 0 bases and J 4 bases, leaving 13 bases between the germline ends. The V gene's germline CDR1 is LNHNV and CDR2 YYDKDF (reference sequence).

This chain joins TRBV7-3 and TRBJ2-2, with 10 bases fitting TRBD1. Looked up from germline, CDR1 is SGHTA and CDR2 is FQGTGA. The CDR3 extends over 16 amino acids. V dropped 5 bases and J dropped 6; count of bases not matched to a gene: 9. DNA of the CDR3: TGTGCCAGCAGCCCGGGGGACAGGGGAGGTCCCGGGGAGCTGTTTTTT. Its translation is CASSPGDRGGPGELFF.

CDR3 protein: CASSWGDQETQYF. The CDR3 DNA sequence: TGTGCCAGCAGCTGGGGGGACCAAGAGACCCAGTACTTC. V and J are TRBV5-5 and TRBJ2-5; maybe TRBD2 (6 bases). Trimming left V 3 bases short and J 0 bases short, with 6 bases between. Germline CDR1 SGHKS, CDR2 YYEKEE (reference sequence). The CDR3 has 13 residues.

The chain combines TRBV19 with TRBJ1-2; 7 bases align to TRBD1. This CDR3 spans 14 amino acids. Germline CDR1 reads LNHDA; CDR2 reads SQIVND (reference sequence). V gave up 7 bases and J gave up 4 bases; unmatched junction bases: 9. The CDR3 DNA is TGTGCCAGTACCCGGGACAGCCGACGCTATGGCTACACCTTC. Its translation is CASTRDSRRYGYTF.

J is TRBJ1-1 and V is TRBV7-9; 10 nucleotides line up with TRBD1. Germline lookup yields CDR1 SEHNR and CDR2 FQNEAQ (reference sequence). This CDR3 comprises 14 residues. J lost 7 bases, V lost 5 bases, and 7 bases had no gene match. CDR3 coding DNA: TGTGCCAGCAGCGCCCCGACAGGGGGCTTTGAAGCTTTCTTT. Encoded protein: CASSAPTGGFEAFF.

The CDR3 sequence: CASSDDSFYNQPQHF. In DNA form, the CDR3 reads TGTGCCAGCAGTGACGACAGTTTTTACAATCAGCCCCAGCATTTT. The chain couples TRBV6-1 to TRBJ1-5; the D gene is possibly TRBD1 (5 bases). Germline CDR1 reads MNHNS; CDR2 reads SASEGT. This CDR3 region has 15 residues. The germline V and J ends were trimmed by 3 bases and 3 bases, with 12 bases remaining between them.

The rearrangement links TRBV2 to TRBJ1-1, with 8 bases matching TRBD1. Germline V gives CDR1 SNHLY, CDR2 FYNNEI. After removal of 3 bases from V and 11 bases from J, the junction contained 14 bases not matched to a gene. The CDR3 length is 15 residues. The chain's CDR3 is CASSEGAGGWSEAFF. CDR3 sequence (DNA): TGTGCCAGCAGTGAGGGGGCAGGGGGCTGGAGTGAGGCTTTCTTT.

The chain recombines TRBV21-1 with TRBJ2-1; the table names TRBD2, a call not compared with the DNA. TRBV21-1 is termed a pseudogene. This CDR3 has 11 residues. The CDR3 DNA sequence: TGTGCCAGCCACCGGTACAATGAGCAGTTCTTC. Translating gives CASHRYNEQFF.

The chain's CDR3 is CASSPSGNSPLHF. The CDR3 nucleotides read TGTGCCAGCAGCCCTTCCGGGAATTCACCCCTCCACTTT. The genes are TRBV16 and TRBJ1-6; D unclear. V lost 4 bases and J 7 bases, leaving 8 bases between the germline ends. This CDR3 comprises 13 residues. Per germline, CDR1 KGHSY and CDR2 FQNENV.

V gene TRBV2 combines with J gene TRBJ1-1; D gene ambiguous. Trimming removed 7 bases at V and 8 bases at J, with 11 bases between. This CDR3 is 11 amino acids long. The germline V gene encodes CDR1 SNHLY and CDR2 FYNNEI. The CDR3, as DNA: TGTGCCAGCATTGGACTCGTGGAAGCTTTCTTT. Its protein is CASIGLVEAFF.

This chain links TRBV18 with TRBJ1-5, with D possibly being TRBD1 (5 bases). V was shortened by 3 bases and J by 0 bases, with 18 bases between the two germline ends. Germline V CDR1 and CDR2: KGHSH, LQKENI. The CDR3 is 18 amino acids. The CDR3 DNA reads TGTGCCAGCTCACCGCAGGCCAGGGCTCCTTATAGCAATCAGCCCCAGCATTTT. Its protein is CASSPQARAPYSNQPQHF.

The chain employs TRBV7-8 and TRBJ1-4; a possible D gene is TRBD1 (6 bases). The CDR3 spans 15 residues. The V gene's germline CDR1 is SGHVS and CDR2 FQNEAQ. Deletions cut 5 bases from V and 7 bases from J, with 17 bases between. The CDR3 spells CASSPNRTAPEKLFF. CDR3 DNA: TGTGCCAGCAGCCCGAACCGGACAGCTCCTGAAAAACTGTTTTTT.

This clone was seen a few times. The chain combines TRBV10-2 with TRBJ1-5; D not certain. The CDR3 is 14 amino acids. CDR1 and CDR2 from the germline V gene are WSHSY and SAAADI. Trimming pared 6 bases from V and 4 bases from J, leaving 13 bases between. The CDR3: CASSGNGYNQPQHF. CDR3 DNA: TGCGCCAGCAGCGGTAACGGGTATAATCAGCCCCAGCATTTT.

Comment on this clone: Other DNA sequences of this sample code for an identical CDR3. The gene calls are TRBV13 and TRBJ1-5, with 12 nucleotides matching TRBD1. This CDR3 has 17 residues. Per the germline V gene, CDR1 is PRHDT and CDR2 is FYEKMQ (reference sequence). J was trimmed by 1 base and V by 5 bases; bases with no gene match: 6. The CDR3 region is CASSLGTGGNSNQPQHF. CDR3 bases: TGTGCCAGCAGCCTGGGGACAGGGGGCAACAGCAATCAGCCCCAGCATTTT.

The genes are TRBV7-3 and TRBJ2-3; D gene uncertain. This CDR3 contains 13 residues. The V gene lost 1 base and the J gene lost 4 bases, with 6 bases spanning the gap. CDR1 and CDR2 from the germline V gene are SGHTA and FQGTGA. CDR3 bases: TGTGCCAGCAGCTTAATCGCGGCAGATACGCAGTATTTT. Residues: CASSLIAADTQYF.

The chain couples TRBV2 to TRBJ1-2, with a possible D match to TRBD1 (6 bases). The CDR3 sequence is 14 residues long. CDR1 is SNHLY, CDR2 FYNNEI, per germline. With 6 bases removed from V and 4 bases from J, the gap between germline ends came to 15 bases. As DNA, the CDR3 is TGTGCCAGCAGGAACCTTCGAGGGGGCTATGGCTACACCTTC. Residues: CASRNLRGGYGYTF.

V and J are TRBV25-1 and TRBJ1-3, with D tentatively TRBD1 (5 bases). The germline gives CDR1 MGHDK, CDR2 SYGVNS. Trimming pared 4 bases from V and 8 bases from J, leaving 12 bases between. The CDR3 loop spans 13 amino acids. CDR3 loop: CASSGGGRDTIYF. The CDR3 DNA reads as TGTGCCAGCAGTGGGGGCGGCCGGGACACCATATATTTT.

This chain uses TRBV5-1 with TRBJ2-3; TRBD2 might be the D (6 bases). CDR1 and CDR2 (germline): SGHRS, YFSETQ. This CDR3 has 14 residues. V lost 0 bases to trimming and J lost 6 bases, with 11 bases between them. CDR3: CASSLDYGGDTQYF. The CDR3 DNA follows: TGCGCCAGCAGCTTGGATTACGGAGGGGATACGCAGTATTTT.

The V gene is TRBV5-6, the J gene TRBJ2-7, with D tentatively TRBD1 (5 bases). The V and J ends lost 2 bases and 6 bases respectively, with 15 bases between them. The CDR3 has 14 amino acids. The germline CDR1 and CDR2 sequences are SGHDT and YYEEEE. The CDR3: CASSFQGAFREQYF. The CDR3, as DNA: TGTGCCAGCAGCTTTCAGGGTGCGTTCCGCGAGCAGTACTTC.

V is TRBV4-1 and J is TRBJ2-5; TRBD1 matches at 8 bases. This CDR3 has 16 residues. Germline-derived CDR1 and CDR2 are MGHRA and YSYEKL. J gave up 2 bases and V 0 bases, and 5 bases lay outside the gene matches. The CDR3, as DNA: TGCGCCAGCAGCCAAGATCGGTACAGGGGGCAAGAGACCCAGTACTTC. Translation gives CASSQDRYRGQETQYF.

The sample holds one count of this clone. The chain carries TRBV11-2 and TRBJ2-5; 14 nucleotides agree with TRBD2. CDR1 and CDR2 from the germline V gene are SGHAT and FQNNGV. Trimming took 5 bases from V and 5 from J; bases not matched to a gene: 7. The CDR3 runs 16 residues. The CDR3 coding sequence is TGTGCCAGCAGCCCGACTAGCGGGGGGGCCGTGGAGACCCAGTACTTC. It translates to CASSPTSGGAVETQYF.

The chain uses TRBV7-6 and TRBJ1-2, with a tentative D call TRBD1 (5 bases). This CDR3 has 14 residues. V gave up 4 bases and J gave up 2 bases, with 11 bases separating them. CDR1 and CDR2 from the germline V gene are SGHVS and FNYEAQ. The CDR3 region is CASSSQQGNYGYTF. Written as DNA, the CDR3 is TGTGCCAGCAGCTCGCAGCAGGGAAACTATGGCTACACCTTC. The variable domain in full, completed from reference TRBV7-6 and TRBJ1-2, reads GAGVSQSPRYKVTKRGQDVALRCDPISGHVSLYWYRQALGQGPEFLTYFNYEAQQDKSGLPNDRFSAERPEGSISTLTIQRTEQRDSAMYRCASSSQQGNYGYTFGSGTRLTVV.

The rearrangement links TRBV2 to TRBJ2-5, with 7 bases aligning to TRBD2. Germline V lookup: CDR1 SNHLY, CDR2 FYNNEI. CDR3 size: 14 residues. J was trimmed by 1 base and V by 5 bases; bases with no gene match: 4. CDR3 loop: CASSLAAFQETQYF. In nucleotides, the CDR3 is TGTGCCAGCAGTCTAGCGGCTTTCCAAGAGACCCAGTACTTC.

The chain carries TRBV19 and TRBJ1-2; no firm D call. Germline V gene lookup returns CDR1 LNHDA and CDR2 SQIVND (reference sequence). The CDR3 length is 14 residues. V was shortened by 3 bases and J by 0 bases, with 8 bases between the two germline ends. The CDR3 bases are TGTGCCAGTAGTATTCAGGATACTAACTATGGCTACACCTTC. Protein product: CASSIQDTNYGYTF.

This chain uses TRBV18 with TRBJ2-1; 9 nucleotides align to TRBD2. J gave up 4 bases and V 3 bases, and 7 bases lay outside the gene matches. The CDR3 consists of 16 residues. The germline gives CDR1 KGHSH, CDR2 LQKENI. DNA of the CDR3: TGTGCCAGCTCACCTACAGCGGGGGGAAGGTACAATGAGCAGTTCTTC. Translating gives CASSPTAGGRYNEQFF.

This clone was observed once. The chain's CDR3 is CASSLDWGGDSPLHF. The CDR3 DNA reads TGCGCCAGCAGCTTGGATTGGGGGGGGGATTCACCCCTCCACTTT. The chain recombines TRBV5-1 with TRBJ1-6, with D perhaps matching TRBD1 (5 bases). Germline V lookup: CDR1 SGHRS, CDR2 YFSETQ. The V end lost 0 bases, the J end lost 8 bases, and 12 bases lay between the germline ends. The CDR3 has 15 residues.

The chain recombines TRBV19 with TRBJ2-5; possibly TRBD2 for D (6 bases). The CDR3 covers 12 residues. The V end lost 6 bases, the J end lost 6 bases, and 11 bases lay between the germline ends. Germline values: CDR1 LNHDA, CDR2 SQIVND (reference sequence). The CDR3 nucleotides are TGTGCCAGTAGGCTAGGAGGGAAGACCCAGTACTTC. Translating it yields CASRLGGKTQYF.